This record concerns one T cell receptor (beta chain) sequence. Its antigen remains unidentified. This sample was taken from a study of graft-versus-host responses after intestinal transplantation. Overall study context: Recipients were given multivisceral, liver-intestinal, or isolated intestinal transplants.

The repertoire was sequenced with immunoSEQ multiplex PCR; TCRdb's copy has only in-frame clones and lacks some. The table shows roughly 62,000 clones, with more than 75% occurring only once. The study, taken as a whole, reports: Early post-transplant declines in HvG were associated with peak levels of circulating GvH clones. Where graft-donor T cell macrochimerism was present, patients had high graft-versus-host to host-versus-graft clonal ratios in allografts.

The clonotype comes from a human patient who received an intestinal transplant, so some T cells may come from the graft donor. The sample in question was PBMCs, obtained roughly 120 days after intestinal transplantation.

The CDR3, as DNA: TGTGCCACCAGCAGAGGTGTGCGTAGGACAGGGCCCTCTGGCTACACCTTC. Translating gives CATSRGVRRTGPSGYTF. V gene TRBV15 combines with J gene TRBJ1-2, with 8 nucleotides matching TRBD1. Germline V gene sequence: CDR1 LNHNV, CDR2 YYDKDF (reference sequence). J lost 7 bases, V lost 1 base, and 14 bases had no gene match. The CDR3 is made up of 17 amino acids.